This T cell receptor (beta chain) was profiled in a study of vaccination and CD4 T cells after COVID-19. Treatment specified: 10-day PBMC culture with coronavirus spike peptide pools or control peptides (ViraFEST assay). This clonotype appeared a few times. What it binds is unknown. An Oncomine TCR Beta short-read assay was used to sequence the DNA from cultured CD4+ T cells. In TCRdb, the PCR reads were re-called with MiXCR into one record per CDR3 protein. The sample has approximately 15,000 distinct CDR3 sequences; around 45% are singletons. Germline loops: CDR1 SGHTA, CDR2 FQGNSA. Trimming pared 0 bases from V and 4 bases from J, leaving 12 bases between. The CDR3 loop spans 15 amino acids.

This TCR came from a human donor who received a COVID-19 vaccine. The sample consisted of CD4+ T cells from blood, cultured in vitro, taken before SARS-CoV-2 vaccination. The chain combines TRBV7-2 with TRBJ2-5, with a tentative D call TRBD2 (7 bases). The CDR3 spells CASSLAGGPGETQYF. As DNA, the CDR3 is TGTGCCAGCAGCTTAGCGGGGGGGCCGGGAGAGACCCAGTACTTC.